This TCR beta chain was identified during a study of blood T cell repertoires in COVID-19. Study information: The analysed material was cDNA or gDNA that came from T cells, B-cell-depleted T cells, or PBMCs.

Per the authors' pipeline: How many nucleated cells were present was estimated from reference gene primer amplification. Generated by immunoSEQ multiplex PCR, the TCRdb table keeps only in-frame clones and is missing some. Clone size and the V and J calls come from that table; the DNA yielded D and trimming. The sample shows 250,000 or so clones, 80% to 90% of them seen only once. The CDR3 covers 17 residues. Per the germline V gene, CDR1 is MGHRA and CDR2 is YSYEKL. Trimming stripped 1 base from V and 7 bases from J, with 19 bases between. Participant reports of clinical history set cohort assignment.

This sequence joins TRBV4-1 and TRBJ2-2; D may be TRBD2 (6 bases). The TCR comes from a woman between 45 and 65 years old who had recovered from COVID-19. Sequences were obtained from PBMCs or T cells enriched from blood (not recorded which). CDR3 amino acids: CASSQVPGTVADGELFF. The CDR3 region has the DNA TGCGCCAGCAGCCAAGTTCCCGGGACTGTTGCGGACGGGGAGCTGTTTTTT.